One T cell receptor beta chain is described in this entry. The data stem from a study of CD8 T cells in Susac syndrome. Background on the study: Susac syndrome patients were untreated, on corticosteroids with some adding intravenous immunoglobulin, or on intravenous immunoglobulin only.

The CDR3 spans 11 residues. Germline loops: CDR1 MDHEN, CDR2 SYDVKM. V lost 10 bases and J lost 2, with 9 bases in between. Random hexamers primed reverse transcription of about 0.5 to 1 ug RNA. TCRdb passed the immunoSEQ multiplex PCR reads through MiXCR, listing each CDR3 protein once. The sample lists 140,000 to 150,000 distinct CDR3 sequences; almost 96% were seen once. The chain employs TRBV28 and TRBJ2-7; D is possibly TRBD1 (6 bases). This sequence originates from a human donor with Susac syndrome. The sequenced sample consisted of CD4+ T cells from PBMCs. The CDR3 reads CAIQGPYEQYF. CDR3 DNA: TGTGCCATCCAGGGGCCCTACGAGCAGTACTTC.